This T cell receptor (beta chain) was identified during a study of T cells and Merkel cell carcinoma outcomes. Libraries were prepared by immunoSEQ multiplex PCR; TCRdb keeps only in-frame clonotypes and omits some of them. Among several thousand clones listed, roughly 77% were seen once. Trimming pared 5 bases from V and 8 bases from J, leaving 16 bases between. The CDR3 consists of 15 residues. The germline CDR1 and CDR2 sequences are MNHEY and SVGAGI. Concerning this clone: Its target is unknown.

Whole-study findings and limits: Reportedly, T-cell repertoire with density predicts Merkel cell carcinoma outcomes.

Sequencing was done on a sample of tumor tissue from Merkel cell carcinoma. The chain recombines TRBV6-5 with TRBJ1-6, with D tentatively TRBD1 (5 bases). The receptor was isolated from a human donor with Merkel cell carcinoma. The CDR3, as DNA: TGTGCCAGCAGTCCCCGGGACCCACTCTATTCACCCCTCCACTTT. The encoded protein is CASSPRDPLYSPLHF.